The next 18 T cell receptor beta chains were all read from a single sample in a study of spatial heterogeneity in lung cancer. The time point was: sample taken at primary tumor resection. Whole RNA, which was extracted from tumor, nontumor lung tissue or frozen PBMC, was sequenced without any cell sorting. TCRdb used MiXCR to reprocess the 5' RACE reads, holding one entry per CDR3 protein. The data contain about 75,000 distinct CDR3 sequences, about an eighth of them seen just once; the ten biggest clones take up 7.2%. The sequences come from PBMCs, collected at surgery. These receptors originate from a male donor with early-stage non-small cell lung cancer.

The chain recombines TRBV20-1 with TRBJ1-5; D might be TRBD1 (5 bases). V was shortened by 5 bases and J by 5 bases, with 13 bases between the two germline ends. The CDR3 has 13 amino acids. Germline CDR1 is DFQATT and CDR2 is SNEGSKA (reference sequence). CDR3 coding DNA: TGCAGTGCTCGAGGGACTACCGATCAGCCCCAGCATTTT. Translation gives CSARGTTDQPQHF.

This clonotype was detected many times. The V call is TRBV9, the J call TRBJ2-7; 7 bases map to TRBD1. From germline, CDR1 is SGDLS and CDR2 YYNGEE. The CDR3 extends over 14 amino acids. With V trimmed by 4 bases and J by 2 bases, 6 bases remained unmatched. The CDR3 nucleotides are TGTGCCAGCAGCCAAGGGACAGTTACCTACGAGCAGTACTTC. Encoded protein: CASSQGTVTYEQYF.

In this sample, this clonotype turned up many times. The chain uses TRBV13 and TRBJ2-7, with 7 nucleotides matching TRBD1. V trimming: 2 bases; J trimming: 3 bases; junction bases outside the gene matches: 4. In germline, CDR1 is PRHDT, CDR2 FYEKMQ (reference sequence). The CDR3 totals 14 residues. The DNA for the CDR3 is TGTGCCAGCAGCTTAATCGCAGGGGGCTACGAGCAGTACTTC. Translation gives CASSLIAGGYEQYF.

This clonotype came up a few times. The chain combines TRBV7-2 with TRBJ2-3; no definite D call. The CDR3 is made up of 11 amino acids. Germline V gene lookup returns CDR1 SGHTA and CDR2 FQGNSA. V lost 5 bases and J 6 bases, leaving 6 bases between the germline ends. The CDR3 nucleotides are TGTGCCAGCAGCCTAGAGGATACGCAGTATTTT. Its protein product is CASSLEDTQYF.

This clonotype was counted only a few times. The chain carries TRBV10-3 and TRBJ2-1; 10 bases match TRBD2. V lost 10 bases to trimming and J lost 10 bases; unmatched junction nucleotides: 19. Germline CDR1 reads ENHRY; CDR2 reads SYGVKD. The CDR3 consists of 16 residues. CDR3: CATTPWGSGRAQEQFF. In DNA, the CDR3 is TGTGCCACCACCCCTTGGGGAAGCGGGAGGGCCCAGGAGCAGTTCTTC.

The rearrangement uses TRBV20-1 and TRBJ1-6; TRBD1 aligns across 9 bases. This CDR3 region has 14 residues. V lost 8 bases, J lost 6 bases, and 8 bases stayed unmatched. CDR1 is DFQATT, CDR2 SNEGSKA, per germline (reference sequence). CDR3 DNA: TGCAGTTCCTGGACAGGGGACACTAATTCACCCCTCCACTTT. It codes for CSSWTGDTNSPLHF.

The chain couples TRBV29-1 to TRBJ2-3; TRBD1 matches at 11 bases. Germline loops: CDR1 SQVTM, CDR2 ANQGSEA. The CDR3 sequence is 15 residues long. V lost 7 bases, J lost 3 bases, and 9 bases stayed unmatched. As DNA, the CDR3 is TGCAGCGCCAGTGGCGGACAGGGGGCTACAGATACGCAGTATTTT. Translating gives CSASGGQGATDTQYF.

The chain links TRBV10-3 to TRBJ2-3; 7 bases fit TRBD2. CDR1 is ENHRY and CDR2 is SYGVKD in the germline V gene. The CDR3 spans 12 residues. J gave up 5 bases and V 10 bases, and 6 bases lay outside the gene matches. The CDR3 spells CATAGRIDTQYF. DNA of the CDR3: TGTGCCACAGCCGGGAGGATAGATACGCAGTATTTT.

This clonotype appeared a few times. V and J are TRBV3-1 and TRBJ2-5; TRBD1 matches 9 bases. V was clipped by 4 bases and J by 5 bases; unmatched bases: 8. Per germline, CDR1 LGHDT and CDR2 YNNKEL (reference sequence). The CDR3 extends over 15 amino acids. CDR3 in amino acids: CASSLTGGVAETQYF. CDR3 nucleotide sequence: TGTGCCAGCAGCCTGACAGGGGGGGTTGCGGAGACCCAGTACTTC.

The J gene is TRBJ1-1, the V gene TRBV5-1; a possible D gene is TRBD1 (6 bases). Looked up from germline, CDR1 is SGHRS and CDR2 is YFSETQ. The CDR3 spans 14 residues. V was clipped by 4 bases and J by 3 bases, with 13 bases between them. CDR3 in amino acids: CASSTEGVYTEAFF. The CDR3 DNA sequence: TGCGCCAGCAGCACTGAGGGGGTGTACACTGAAGCTTTCTTT.

This CDR3 is CSAESTTGGELFF. The CDR3 coding sequence is TGCAGCGCTGAGTCCACCACCGGCGGGGAGCTGTTTTTT. The chain uses TRBV29-1 and TRBJ2-2, with D hard to call. CDR1 SQVTM and CDR2 ANQGSEA come from the germline V gene. Trimming stripped 7 bases from V and 7 bases from J, with 16 bases between. This CDR3 region has 13 residues.

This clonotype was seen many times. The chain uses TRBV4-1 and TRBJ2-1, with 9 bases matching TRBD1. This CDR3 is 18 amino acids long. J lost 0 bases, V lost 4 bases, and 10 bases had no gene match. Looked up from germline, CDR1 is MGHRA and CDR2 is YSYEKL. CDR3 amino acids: CASSLRGQGLSSYNEQFF. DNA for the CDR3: TGCGCCAGCAGCCTCCGCGGACAGGGGCTGAGCTCCTACAATGAGCAGTTCTTC.

The CDR3 DNA reads TGTGCCTGGGAGGTGGGGGGCACAGATACGCAGTATTTT. It specifies CAWEVGGTDTQYF. V and J are TRBV30 and TRBJ2-3; D tentatively fits TRBD1 or TRBD2 (5 bases each). CDR3 length: 13 residues. The V and J ends lost 5 bases and 1 base respectively, with 10 bases between them. Per the germline V gene, CDR1 is GTSNPN and CDR2 is SVGIG (reference sequence).

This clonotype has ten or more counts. CDR3 nucleotides: TGCGCCAGCAGCTTGGAGGCCCAGATCCACGAGCAGTACTTC. Translated: CASSLEAQIHEQYF. This chain joins TRBV5-1 and TRBJ2-7; no clear D. V shed 0 bases and J shed 5 bases, with 12 bases lying between them. The germline CDR1 and CDR2 sequences are SGHRS and YFSETQ. The CDR3 covers 14 residues.

CDR3 nucleotide sequence: TGCAGCGCCTTGAGGGGAGGGGGCGCCAAAAACATTCAGTACTTC. Its protein is CSALRGGGAKNIQYF. The chain is built from TRBV29-1 and TRBJ2-4, with D perhaps TRBD1 or TRBD2 (7 bases each). The CDR3 length is 15 residues. Per germline, CDR1 SQVTM and CDR2 ANQGSEA. The V end lost 7 bases, the J end lost 1 base, and 17 bases lay between the germline ends.

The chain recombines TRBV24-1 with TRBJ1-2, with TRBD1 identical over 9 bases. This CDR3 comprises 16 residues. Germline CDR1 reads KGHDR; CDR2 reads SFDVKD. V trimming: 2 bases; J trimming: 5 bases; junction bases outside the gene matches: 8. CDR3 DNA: TGTGCCACCAGTGATTCTCGGACAGGGGTAGGGTATGGCTACACCTTC. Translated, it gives CATSDSRTGVGYGYTF.

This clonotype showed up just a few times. The CDR3 sequence: CASRPYPRAYEQYF. The CDR3 DNA is TGTGCCAGCAGACCCTACCCCAGAGCCTACGAGCAGTACTTC. V gene TRBV6-5 combines with J gene TRBJ2-7; D is unclear. The V end was cut by 6 bases, the J end by 2 bases, with 14 bases between. This CDR3 has 14 amino acids. Germline assignment: CDR1 MNHEY and CDR2 SVGAGI.

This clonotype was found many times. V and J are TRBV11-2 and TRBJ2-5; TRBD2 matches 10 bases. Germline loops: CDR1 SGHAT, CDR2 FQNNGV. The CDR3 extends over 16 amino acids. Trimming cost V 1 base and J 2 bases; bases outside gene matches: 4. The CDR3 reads CASSLGSGGEQETQYF. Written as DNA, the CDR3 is TGTGCCAGCAGCTTAGGAAGCGGGGGGGAGCAAGAGACCCAGTACTTC.